These T cell receptor beta chains were read from a single sample in a study of blood T cells in healthy people across ages. A single record per CDR3 protein comes from TCRdb applying MiXCR to the 5' RACE reads. This table has around 700,000 distinct CDR3 sequences, around 25% appearing once. These same data were also listed under a study on T cells of mothers and their children.

Specimen: blood. These receptors came from a boy aged 5-17 years in good health. Both conserved end residues are part of each CDR3.

V gene: TRBV6-2/TRBV6-3
CDR3 protein: CASNTPGDTEAFF

V gene: TRBV7-9
CDR3 protein: CASSYREGPYLYEQFF

V gene: TRBV7-2
CDR3 protein: CASSLDPGTSVYEQYF

V gene: TRBV7-2
CDR3 protein: CASSFLSSGGETQYF

V gene: TRBV4-1
CDR3 protein: CASSQDTDSNQPQHF

V gene: TRBV12-3/TRBV12-4
CDR3 protein: CASSFIRESMDEQFF

V gene: TRBV27
CDR3 protein: CASQTGSSYNSPLHF

V gene: TRBV29-1
CDR3 protein: CSVEDRGGRPYEQYF

V gene: TRBV25-1
CDR3 protein: CASSMGSWNYGYTF

V gene: TRBV2
CDR3 protein: CASDDLPYNEQFF

V gene: TRBV7-9
CDR3 protein: CASSPAGQGSGNTIYF

V gene: TRBV25-1
CDR3 protein: CASSQRTEAFF

V gene: TRBV29-1
CDR3 protein: CSVDRGRKGYTF

V gene: TRBV20-1
CDR3 protein: CSAILDRVVSQPQHF

V gene: TRBV7-6
CDR3 protein: CASSHPRGLSESTDTQYF

V gene: TRBV20-1
CDR3 protein: CSAQYLSGPETYEQYF

V gene: TRBV7-2
CDR3 protein: CASSLAAGGFYEQYF

V gene: TRBV12-3/TRBV12-4
CDR3 protein: CASSHRQGEETQYF

V gene: TRBV12-3/TRBV12-4
CDR3 protein: CASRGRDRVGETQYF

V gene: TRBV28
CDR3 protein: CASRAQGQGPETQYF

V gene: TRBV4-3
CDR3 protein: CASSQDRDYEQYF

V gene: TRBV11-2
CDR3 protein: CASSGGGSSNNEQFF

V gene: TRBV6-6
CDR3 protein: CASSYGDRGLSETQYF

V gene: TRBV6-5
CDR3 protein: CASSYATGGSYGYTF

V gene: TRBV27
CDR3 protein: CASGRTGFEISYGYTF

V gene: TRBV6-6
CDR3 protein: CAIRGTGGEQPQHF

V gene: TRBV5-1
CDR3 protein: CASSSSGGSYEQYF

V gene: TRBV12-3/TRBV12-4
CDR3 protein: CASGPGGSTNEKLFF

V gene: TRBV6-2/TRBV6-3
CDR3 protein: CASGQGAEAFF

V gene: TRBV29-1
CDR3 protein: CSVAGADVTEAFF

V gene: TRBV12-3/TRBV12-4
CDR3 protein: CASSFNGLAGPDTQYF

V gene: TRBV4-2
CDR3 protein: CASSQGGTGGYGYTF

V gene: TRBV29-1
CDR3 protein: CSVALGQGATTDTQYF

V gene: TRBV6-6
CDR3 protein: CASSYGHTGELFF

V gene: TRBV6-5
CDR3 protein: CASRLVGGYYNEQFF

V gene: TRBV7-6
CDR3 protein: CASSLDIEGMVETQHF

V gene: TRBV28
CDR3 protein: CASSAGWKGVTDTQYF

V gene: TRBV20-1
CDR3 protein: CSARVPSGGTPSTDTQYF

V gene: TRBV29-1
CDR3 protein: CSVRTRLAGEQYF

V gene: TRBV6-5
CDR3 protein: CASGGLSYEQYF

V gene: TRBV12-3/TRBV12-4
CDR3 protein: CASTLKANYGYTF

V gene: TRBV4-1
CDR3 protein: CASSQDTEKLLF

V gene: TRBV29-1
CDR3 protein: CSVVGMEPRSYNEQFF

V gene: TRBV3-1
CDR3 protein: CASSQGDGLAGGYEQYF

V gene: TRBV29-1
CDR3 protein: CSVEEGHLGGGYTF

V gene: TRBV7-9
CDR3 protein: CASSLGPLNNEQFF

V gene: TRBV9
CDR3 protein: CASSVGRALSGANVLTF

V gene: TRBV20-1
CDR3 protein: CSVSDRLGEKLFF

V gene: TRBV5-1
CDR3 protein: CASSRREGDTGELFF

V gene: TRBV10-3
CDR3 protein: CAISDGGGWTSGRYPPDTQYF

V gene: TRBV12-3/TRBV12-4
CDR3 protein: CASSSLDRRRFF

V gene: TRBV19
CDR3 protein: CASSPLAGLRETQYF

V gene: TRBV15
CDR3 protein: CATSRGPPATNEKLFF